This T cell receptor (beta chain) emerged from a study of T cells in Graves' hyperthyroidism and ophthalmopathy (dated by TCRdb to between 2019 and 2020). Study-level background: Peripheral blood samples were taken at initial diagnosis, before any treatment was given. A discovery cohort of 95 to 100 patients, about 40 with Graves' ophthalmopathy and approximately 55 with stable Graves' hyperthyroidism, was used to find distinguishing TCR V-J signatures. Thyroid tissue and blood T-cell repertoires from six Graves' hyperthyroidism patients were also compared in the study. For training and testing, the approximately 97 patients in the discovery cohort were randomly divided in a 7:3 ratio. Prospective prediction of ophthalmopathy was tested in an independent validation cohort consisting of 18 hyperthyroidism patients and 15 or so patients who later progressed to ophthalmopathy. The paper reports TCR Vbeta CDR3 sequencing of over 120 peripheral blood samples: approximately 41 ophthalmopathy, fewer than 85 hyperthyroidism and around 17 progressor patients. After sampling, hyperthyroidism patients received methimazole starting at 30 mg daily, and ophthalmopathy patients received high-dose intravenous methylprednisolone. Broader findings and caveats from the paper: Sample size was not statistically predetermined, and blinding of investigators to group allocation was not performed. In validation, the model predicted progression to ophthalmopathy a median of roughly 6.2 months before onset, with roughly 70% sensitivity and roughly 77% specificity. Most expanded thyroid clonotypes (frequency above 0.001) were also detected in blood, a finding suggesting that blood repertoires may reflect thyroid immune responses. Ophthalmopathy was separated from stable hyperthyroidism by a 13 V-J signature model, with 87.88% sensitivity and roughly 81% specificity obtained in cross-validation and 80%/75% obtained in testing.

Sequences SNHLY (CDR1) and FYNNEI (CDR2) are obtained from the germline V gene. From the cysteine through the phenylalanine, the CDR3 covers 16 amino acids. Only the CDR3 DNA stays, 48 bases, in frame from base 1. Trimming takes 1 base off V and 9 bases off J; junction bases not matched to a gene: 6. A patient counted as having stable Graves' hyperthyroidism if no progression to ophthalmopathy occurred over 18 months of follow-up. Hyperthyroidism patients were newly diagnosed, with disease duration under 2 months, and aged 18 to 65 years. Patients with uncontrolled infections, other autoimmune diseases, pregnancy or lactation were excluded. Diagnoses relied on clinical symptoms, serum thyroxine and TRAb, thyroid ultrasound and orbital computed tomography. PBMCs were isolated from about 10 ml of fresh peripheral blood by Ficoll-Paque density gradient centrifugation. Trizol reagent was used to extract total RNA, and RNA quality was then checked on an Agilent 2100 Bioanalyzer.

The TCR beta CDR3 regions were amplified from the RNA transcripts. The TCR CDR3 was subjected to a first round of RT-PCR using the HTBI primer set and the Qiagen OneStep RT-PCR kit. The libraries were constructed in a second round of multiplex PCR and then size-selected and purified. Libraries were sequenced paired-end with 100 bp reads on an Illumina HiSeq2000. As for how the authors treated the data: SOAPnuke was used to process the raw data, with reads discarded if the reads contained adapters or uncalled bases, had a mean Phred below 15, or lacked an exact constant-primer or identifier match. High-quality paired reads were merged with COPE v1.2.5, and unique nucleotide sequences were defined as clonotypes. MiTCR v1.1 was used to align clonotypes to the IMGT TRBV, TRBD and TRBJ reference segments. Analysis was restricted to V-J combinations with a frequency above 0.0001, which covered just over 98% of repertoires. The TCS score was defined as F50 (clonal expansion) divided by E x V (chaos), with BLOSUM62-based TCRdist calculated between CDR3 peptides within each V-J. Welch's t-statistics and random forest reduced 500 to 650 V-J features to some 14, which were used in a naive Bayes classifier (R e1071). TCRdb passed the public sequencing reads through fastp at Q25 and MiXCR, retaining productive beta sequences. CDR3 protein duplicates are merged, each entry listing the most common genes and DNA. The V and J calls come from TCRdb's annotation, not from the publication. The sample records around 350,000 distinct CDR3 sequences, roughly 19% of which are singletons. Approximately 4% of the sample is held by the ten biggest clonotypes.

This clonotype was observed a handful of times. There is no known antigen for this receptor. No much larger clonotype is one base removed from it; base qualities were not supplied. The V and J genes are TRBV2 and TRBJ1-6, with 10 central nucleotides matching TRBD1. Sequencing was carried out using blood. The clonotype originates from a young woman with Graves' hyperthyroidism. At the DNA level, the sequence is TGTGCCAGCAGTGAAGACCAGGACAGGGGGATTTCACCCCTCCACTTT. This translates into CASSEDQDRGISPLHF.